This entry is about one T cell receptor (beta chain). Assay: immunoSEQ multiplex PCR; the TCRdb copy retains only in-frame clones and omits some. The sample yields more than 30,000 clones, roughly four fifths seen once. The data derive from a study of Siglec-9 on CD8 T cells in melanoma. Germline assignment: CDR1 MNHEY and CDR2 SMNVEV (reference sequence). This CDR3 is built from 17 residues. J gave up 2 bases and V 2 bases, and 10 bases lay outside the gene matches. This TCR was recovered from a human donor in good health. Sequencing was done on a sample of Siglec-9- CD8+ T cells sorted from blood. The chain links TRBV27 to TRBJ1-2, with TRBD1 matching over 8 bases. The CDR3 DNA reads TGTGCCAGCAGTTTAGACAGGGGTGGACTACTAAACTATGGCTACACCTTC. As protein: CASSLDRGGLLNYGYTF.